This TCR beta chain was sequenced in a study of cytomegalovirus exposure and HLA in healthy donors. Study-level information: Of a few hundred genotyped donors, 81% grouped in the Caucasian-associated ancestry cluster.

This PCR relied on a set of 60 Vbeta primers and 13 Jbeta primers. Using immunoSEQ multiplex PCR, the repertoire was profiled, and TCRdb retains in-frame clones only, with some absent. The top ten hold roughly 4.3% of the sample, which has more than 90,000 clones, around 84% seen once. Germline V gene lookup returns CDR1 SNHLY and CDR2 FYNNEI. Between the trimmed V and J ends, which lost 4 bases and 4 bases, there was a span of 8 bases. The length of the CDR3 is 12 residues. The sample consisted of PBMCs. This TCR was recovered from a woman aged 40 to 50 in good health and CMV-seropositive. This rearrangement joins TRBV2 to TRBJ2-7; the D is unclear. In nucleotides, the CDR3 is TGTGCCAGCAGTGTATCGAGTTACGAGCAGTACTTC. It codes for CASSVSSYEQYF.